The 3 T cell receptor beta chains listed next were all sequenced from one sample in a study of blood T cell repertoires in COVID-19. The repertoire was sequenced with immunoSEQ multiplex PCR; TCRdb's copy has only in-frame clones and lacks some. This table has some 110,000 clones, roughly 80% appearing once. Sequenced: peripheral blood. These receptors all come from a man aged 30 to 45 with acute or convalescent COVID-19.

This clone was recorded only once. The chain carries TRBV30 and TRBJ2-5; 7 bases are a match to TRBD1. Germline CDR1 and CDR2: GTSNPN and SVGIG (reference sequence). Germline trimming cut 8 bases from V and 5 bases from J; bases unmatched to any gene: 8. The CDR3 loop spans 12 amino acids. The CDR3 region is CALERDSETQYF. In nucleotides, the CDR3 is TGTGCCCTGGAGAGGGACAGCGAGACCCAGTACTTC.

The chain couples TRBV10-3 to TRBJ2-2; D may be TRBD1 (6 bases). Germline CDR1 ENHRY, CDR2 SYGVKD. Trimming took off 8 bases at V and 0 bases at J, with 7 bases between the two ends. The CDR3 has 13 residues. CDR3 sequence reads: CAIGDTNTGELFF. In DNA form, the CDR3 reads TGTGCCATCGGGGACACGAACACCGGGGAGCTGTTTTTT.

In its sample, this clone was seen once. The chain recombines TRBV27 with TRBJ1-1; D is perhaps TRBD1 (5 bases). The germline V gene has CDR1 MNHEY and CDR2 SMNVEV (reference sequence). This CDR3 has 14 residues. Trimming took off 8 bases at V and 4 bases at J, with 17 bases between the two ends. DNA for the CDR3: TGTGCCAGCCCCCGGGGGGTGCAGGGCACTGAAGCTTTCTTT. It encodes CASPRGVQGTEAFF.